Sequencing of this TCR beta chain was carried out in a study of T cell repertoires in cytomegalovirus infection (dated by TCRdb to between 2018 and 2021). For the wider study: The HLA type of each donor mattered for the analysis, because public TCR beta signatures pointed to carriage of CMV infection along with the matching HLA type. Results the study describes overall, beyond this receptor: In both this cohort and an independent roughly 350-donor cohort, the cumulative frequency of public TCR beta family members distinguished carriers of CMV infection plus the relevant HLA type. The ex vivo response was dominated by HLA-C-restricted CMV-specific TCR beta clonotypes, which also provided the single most frequent clonotype in two of eight donors.

To note about this clonotype: The clone's antigen remains unknown. Base qualities are not provided; no much larger clone lies one nucleotide away.

As encoded in the germline V gene, CDR1 is SGHVT while CDR2 is SQSDAQ. The trim is 6 bases for V and 6 bases for J, with a gap of 8 bases between the germline ends. The CDR3, cysteine through phenylalanine, is 11 amino acids long. Only CDR3 DNA is held: 33 bases, read in frame from base 1. Sequenced using an Illumina HiSeq 1500. Using fastp trimming at Q25 and MiXCR clonotype assembly, TCRdb reanalyzed the public sequencing data and kept in-frame beta chains. CDR3 protein sequences are deduplicated, and each keeps its most common genes and DNA. The table for this sample lists 150,000 to 200,000 distinct CDR3 sequences; about 15% of them were counted only once. Clones ranked in the top ten supply 20% to 25% of the sample.

The chain joins TRBV7-4 to TRBJ1-2, with an unclear D gene assignment. This clonotype was obtained from a human donor in good health (CMV status not recorded). Some clones in this sample may be carry-over from other donors' samples. Sequencing was carried out using CD8+ T cells from PBMCs. The base sequence is TGTGCCAGCAGGTCGGCACATGGCTACACCTTC. This sequence encodes CASRSAHGYTF.